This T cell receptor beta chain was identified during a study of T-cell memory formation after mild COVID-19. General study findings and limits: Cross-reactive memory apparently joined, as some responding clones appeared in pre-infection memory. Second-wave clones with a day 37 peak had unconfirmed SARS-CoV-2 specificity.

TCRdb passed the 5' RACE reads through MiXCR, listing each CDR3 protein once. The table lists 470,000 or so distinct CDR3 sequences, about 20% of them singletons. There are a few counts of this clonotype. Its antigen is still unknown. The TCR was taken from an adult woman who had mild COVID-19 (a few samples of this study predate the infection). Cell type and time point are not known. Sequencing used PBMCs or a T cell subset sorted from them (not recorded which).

CDR3 protein: CATRTGTGNNEQFF. CDR3 in DNA: TGTGCCACCAGAACCGGGACAGGAAACAATGAGCAGTTCTTC. This chain joins TRBV15 and TRBJ2-1; 8 bases match TRBD1. In germline, CDR1 is LNHNV, CDR2 YYDKDF (reference sequence). This CDR3 spans 14 amino acids. V trimming: 6 bases; J trimming: 5 bases; junction bases outside the gene matches: 6. The entire variable domain, with the rest obtained from reference TRBV15 and TRBJ2-1, is as follows: DAMVIQNPRYQVTQFGKPVTLSCSQTLNHNVMYWYQQKSSQAPKLLFHYYDKDFNNEADTPDNFQSRRPNTSFCFLDIRSPGLGDTAMYLCATRTGTGNNEQFFGPGTRLTVL.